This T cell receptor (beta chain) was identified in a study of beta chain features in type 1 diabetes. Findings and caveats of the study: Any PCR bias toward short templates would affect both groups alike.

The germline V gene has CDR1 GTSNPN and CDR2 SVGIG (reference sequence). The CDR3 consists of 14 residues. The V end was cut by 4 bases, the J end by 1 base, with 13 bases between. Expressed TCRB transcripts got sequenced, as all isolated RNA was reverse transcribed. This table comes from immunoSEQ multiplex PCR, and its TCRdb copy is limited to in-frame clones, with some not included. The data show around 500,000 clones, over 9.5% seen once. In regard to this clone: Its specificity is not known.

Researchers reported sorting CD4+ naive, central memory, regulatory and stem cell-like memory cells via CD45RO/CCR7/CD25/CD127/CD95/CD27. This chain joins TRBV30 and TRBJ1-1; tentative D call: TRBD1 (5 bases). Sequencing input: naive CD4+ T cells from blood. This clonotype was obtained from a woman aged 18-29 years in good health. CDR3 in amino acids: CAWKVDRTNTEAFF. DNA for the CDR3: TGTGCCTGGAAGGTAGACAGAACGAACACTGAAGCTTTCTTT.